This TCR beta chain was identified during a study of human T cells and chemical hapten exposure. At the level of the study: For sensitization, 2% DPC was applied to a 2 cm by 2 cm patch of upper inner arm skin.

This clonotype was observed a few times. What the library attached to individual cDNA molecules were unique molecular identifiers. Original analysis: Individual samples carried between roughly 23,224 and 700,000 TCRs, with 80,000 to 100,000 as the median. MiXCR, applied by TCRdb to the RACE reads, yields one record per CDR3 protein. TCRdb, not the authors, supplied the V and J calls. The table lists fewer than 350,000 distinct CDR3 sequences, about 7.7% of them singletons. As for time point: pre-sensitization, week 0. The treatment is: therapeutic diphenylcyclopropenone sensitization with weekly scalp DPC. Every donor had alopecia and was 18 to 70 years old; all were suitable for DPC. The sample here was whole blood, taken in connection with sensitization to the hapten diphenylcyclopropenone (DPC). This sequence originates from a man between 18 and 29 years old with alopecia areata. Some clones in this sample may be carry-over from other donors' samples.

The CDR3 coding sequence is TGTGCCAGCAGTTTCAGCCCTAGCCGTGAAAAACTGTTTTTT. Protein sequence: CASSFSPSREKLFF. This sequence joins TRBV28 and TRBJ1-4; D is ambiguous. Germline lookup yields CDR1 MDHEN and CDR2 SYDVKM. Trimming took off 3 bases at V and 7 bases at J, with 12 bases between the two ends. CDR3 length: 14 amino acids. Full variable domain (outside the CDR3, taken from reference TRBV28 and TRBJ1-4): DVKVTQSSRYLVKRTGEKVFLECVQDMDHENMFWYRQDPGLGLRLIYFSYDVKMKEKGDIPEGYSVSREKKERFSLILESASTNQTSMYLCASSFSPSREKLFFGSGTQLSVL.